The clone carrying this T cell receptor (beta chain) was counted ten times or more. Its antigen is unknown. According to the study, TCR beta libraries were built with iRepertoire HTBI primers and CDR3-region Arm-PCR. TCRdb redid the calling of the multiplex PCR reads with MiXCR, one entry per CDR3 protein. The sample includes around 430,000 distinct CDR3 sequences, under 25% of them seen just once. Time point here: persistent/refractory GD, antithyroid drugs over 5 years with positive TRAb. Researchers made the TCR library from RNA that was extracted from PBMCs. This record comes from a study of regulatory T cells in long-lasting Graves disease. On the study more broadly: The definition of persistent Graves' disease was over 5 years of antithyroid drugs with positive TSH receptor antibodies. Study-level points and caveats: TCR diversity was lower in persistent Graves' patients (versus newly diagnosed ones). With persistent disease, TRBV28, TRBJ1-2 and TRBJ2-5 were the favored segments.

In germline, CDR1 is SNHLY, CDR2 FYNNEI. Trimming removed 7 bases at V and 6 bases at J, with 15 bases between. The CDR3 contains 13 residues. The sequenced sample was peripheral blood mononuclear cells (PBMCs), obtained when the disease was refractory, from a patient treated with antithyroid drugs. This TCR was recovered from a female donor with Graves disease. The chain recombines TRBV2 with TRBJ1-2, with D possibly matching TRBD1 (5 bases). CDR3 residues: CASIPGEWDGYTF. Written as DNA, the CDR3 is TGTGCCAGCATTCCGGGGGAATGGGATGGCTACACCTTC.